The next 30 T cell receptor beta chains were all read from a single sample in a study of blood T cell repertoires in COVID-19. Sequencing was performed with immunoSEQ multiplex PCR; in TCRdb, only in-frame clones are kept and a portion is missing. The sample holds around 270,000 clones; about 89% are singletons and the top ten take around 4.4%. Specimen: peripheral blood. These receptors were collected from a middle-aged man with acute or convalescent COVID-19.

The genes are TRBV5-1 and TRBJ2-1; 10 bases are a match to TRBD2. Germline-derived CDR1 and CDR2 are SGHRS and YFSETQ. V gave up 6 bases and J gave up 8 bases; unmatched junction bases: 8. CDR3 length equals 14 residues. The CDR3 nucleotides are TGCGCCAGCAATGAGCGGGGGGGCGTTGATGAGCAGTTCTTC. Encoded protein: CASNERGGVDEQFF. Full variable domain (missing parts from reference TRBV5-1 and TRBJ2-1): KAGVTQTPRYLIKTRGQQVTLSCSPISGHRSVSWYQQTPGQGLQFLFEYFSETQRNKGNFPGRFSGRQFSNSRSEMNVSTLELGDSALYLCASNERGGVDEQFFGPGTRLTVL.

This clone is a singleton in its sample. V usage is TRBV12-5 and J usage is TRBJ2-7; 7 bases map to TRBD1. The junction had 16 bases not matched to a gene; V was cut back by 6 bases and J by 2 bases. The CDR3 has 17 amino acids. The V gene's germline CDR1 is LGHNT and CDR2 FRNRAP. Written as DNA, the CDR3 is TGTGCTAGTGGGCATGGGGCAACGTGGGACAGAACCTACGAGCAGTACTTC. This gives the protein CASGHGATWDRTYEQYF.

The rearrangement joins TRBV5-1 to TRBJ1-6, with 7 bases matching TRBD1. Per the germline V gene, CDR1 is SGHRS and CDR2 is YFSETQ. The J segment lost 7 bases and the V segment lost 0 bases, leaving 16 bases of the junction unmatched. The CDR3 covers 19 residues. This chain's CDR3 is CASSLAGGTDLLSNSPLHF. The CDR3 DNA reads as TGCGCCAGCAGCTTGGCCGGCGGGACAGACCTTCTCTCGAATTCACCCCTCCACTTT. Full variable domain (remainder filled in from reference TRBV5-1 and TRBJ1-6): KAGVTQTPRYLIKTRGQQVTLSCSPISGHRSVSWYQQTPGQGLQFLFEYFSETQRNKGNFPGRFSGRQFSNSRSEMNVSTLELGDSALYLCASSLAGGTDLLSNSPLHFGNGTRLTVT.

The V call is TRBV10-1, the J call TRBJ2-2; D gene uncertain. Trimming took off 3 bases at V and 0 bases at J, with 11 bases between the two ends. There are 16 residues in the CDR3. From germline, CDR1 is WNHNN and CDR2 SYGVQD (reference sequence). CDR3 loop: CASSDTVLANTGELFF. The DNA for the CDR3 is TGCGCCAGCAGTGACACAGTTCTCGCGAACACCGGGGAGCTGTTTTTT.

The CDR3 nucleotides are TGTGCCAGCAGTGAAGGAGGGGGACAGGGGTTCTACAATGAGCAGTTCTTC. Its translation is CASSEGGGQGFYNEQFF. V and J are TRBV25-1 and TRBJ2-1; TRBD1 matches at 10 bases. V gave up 2 bases and J gave up 3 bases; unmatched junction bases: 7. The CDR3 runs 17 residues. Germline V CDR1 and CDR2: MGHDK, SYGVNS.

The chain combines TRBV4-1 with TRBJ2-1; 8 bases are a match to TRBD2. V was clipped by 4 bases and J by 0 bases; unmatched bases: 2. The CDR3 has 15 amino acids. CDR1 MGHRA and CDR2 YSYEKL come from the germline V gene. Written as DNA, the CDR3 is TGCGCCAGCAGCCCTAGCGGGCTCTCCTACAATGAGCAGTTCTTC. Protein: CASSPSGLSYNEQFF.

J is TRBJ1-2 and V is TRBV5-4, with TRBD1 matching 7 bases. The V gene's germline CDR1 is SGHNT and CDR2 YYREEE (reference sequence). The CDR3 sequence is 13 residues long. The junction had 5 bases not matched to a gene; V was cut back by 1 base and J by 8 bases. DNA for the CDR3: TGTGCCAGCAGCTTGACAGGGGTTGAGGGCTACACCTTC. This encodes CASSLTGVEGYTF.

The genes are TRBV10-3 and TRBJ2-7; TRBD1 agrees at 8 bases. The V gene's germline CDR1 is ENHRY and CDR2 SYGVKD. V was clipped by 6 bases and J by 0 bases; unmatched bases: 7. The CDR3 has 15 amino acids. CDR3 sequence reads: CAISKLQGGSYEQYF. As DNA, the CDR3 is TGTGCCATCAGCAAACTACAGGGGGGCTCCTACGAGCAGTACTTC.

The chain uses TRBV6-1 and TRBJ1-6; D is unclear. The V and J ends lost 3 bases and 3 bases respectively, with 12 bases between them. Germline assignment: CDR1 MNHNS and CDR2 SASEGT. This CDR3 comprises 16 residues. Here the CDR3 DNA reads TGTGCCAGCAGTGATATTATACAATACTATAATTCACCCCTCCACTTT. Protein sequence: CASSDIIQYYNSPLHF.

This clone was counted once. The chain carries TRBV9 and TRBJ1-6; D is undetermined. Deletions cut 4 bases from V and 16 bases from J, with 15 bases between. CDR3 size: 12 residues. Germline values: CDR1 SGDLS, CDR2 YYNGEE. The CDR3 protein is CASSTRVSPLHF. As DNA, the CDR3 is TGTGCCAGCAGCACCCGGGTCTCCCCGCTCCACTTT.

The rearrangement uses TRBV5-1 and TRBJ1-2; 8 positions agree with TRBD1. The CDR3 has 15 residues. Germline lookup yields CDR1 SGHRS and CDR2 YFSETQ. Unmatched junction bases numbered 10, after V lost 2 bases and J lost 7 bases. CDR3 loop: CASSLYGQGSAGYTF. The CDR3 bases are TGCGCCAGCAGCTTATACGGACAGGGTTCGGCTGGCTACACCTTC.

The chain links TRBV5-4 to TRBJ1-4, with D perhaps TRBD1 (6 bases). Trimming stripped 2 bases from V and 3 bases from J, with 14 bases between. Looked up from germline, CDR1 is SGHNT and CDR2 is YYREEE (reference sequence). The CDR3 has 16 residues. The CDR3 loop reads CASSFSARGSNEKLFF. For the CDR3, the DNA is TGTGCCAGCAGCTTTTCCGCCAGGGGCTCTAATGAAAAACTGTTTTTT.

The chain recombines TRBV5-1 with TRBJ1-1; D is undetermined. This CDR3 has 13 amino acids. From germline, CDR1 is SGHRS and CDR2 YFSETQ. V lost 2 bases to trimming and J lost 7 bases, with 12 bases between them. The DNA of the CDR3 is TGCGCCAGCAGCTTAGAGGGAGGGTATGAAGCTTTCTTT. Translated, it gives CASSLEGGYEAFF.

The rearrangement uses TRBV5-4 and TRBJ2-3; D remains ambiguous. Trimming pared 1 base from V and 0 bases from J, leaving 6 bases between. The length of the CDR3 is 14 residues. Germline V gene data show CDR1 as SGHNT and CDR2 as YYREEE (reference sequence). CDR3 sequence: CASSLSPSTDTQYF. Written as DNA, the CDR3 is TGTGCCAGCAGCTTGTCCCCTAGCACAGATACGCAGTATTTT.

The rearrangement joins TRBV11-1 to TRBJ2-5; TRBD1 matches 10 bases. CDR1 is SGHAT, CDR2 FQDESV, per germline (reference sequence). This CDR3 is built from 15 residues. V lost 6 bases to trimming and J lost 5 bases; unmatched junction nucleotides: 9. The CDR3 sequence: CASSLMTGGEETQYF. Here the CDR3 DNA reads TGTGCCAGCAGTTTAATGACAGGGGGCGAGGAGACCCAGTACTTC. The full variable domain, in which reference TRBV11-1 and TRBJ2-5 provide the parts outside the CDR3, is EAEVAQSPRYKITEKSQAVAFWCDPISGHATLYWYRQILGQGPELLVQFQDESVVDDSQLPKDRFSAERLKGVDSTLKIQPAELGDSAMYLCASSLMTGGEETQYFGPGTRLLVL.

The chain carries TRBV6-5 and TRBJ1-4; possible D gene TRBD1, 6 bases. Looked up from germline, CDR1 is MNHEY and CDR2 is SVGAGI. Trimming stripped 5 bases from V and 7 bases from J, with 11 bases between. The CDR3 sequence is 13 residues long. CDR3 region: CASSPQGSEKLFF. The CDR3 DNA reads as TGTGCCAGCAGTCCACAGGGATCTGAAAAACTGTTTTTT.

V and J are TRBV14 and TRBJ2-1, with 7 bases fitting TRBD2. Germline V lookup: CDR1 SGHDN, CDR2 FVKESK. Trimming at V came to 4 bases and at J to 4 bases, leaving 13 bases not matched to a gene. The CDR3 length is 17 residues. The CDR3 is CASSPKGLQSWYNEQFF. In DNA, the CDR3 is TGTGCCAGCAGCCCAAAGGGACTACAATCCTGGTACAATGAGCAGTTCTTC.

The chain carries TRBV9 and TRBJ2-3; TRBD2 might be the D (5 bases). This CDR3 contains 13 residues. V gave up 1 base and J gave up 4 bases, with 7 bases separating them. Germline values: CDR1 SGDLS, CDR2 YYNGEE. The DNA for the CDR3 is TGTGCCAGCAGCGTATTGGGAGCAGATACGCAGTATTTT. Its translation: CASSVLGADTQYF.

This clone was recorded only once. The rearrangement uses TRBV7-2 and TRBJ2-5; 9 positions agree with TRBD1. The CDR3 covers 14 residues. The germline V gene has CDR1 SGHTA and CDR2 FQGNSA. Trimming cost V 4 bases and J 2 bases; bases outside gene matches: 2. The CDR3 region is CASSSDRGQETQYF. CDR3 sequence (DNA): TGTGCCAGCAGCTCGGACAGGGGACAAGAGACCCAGTACTTC.

V usage is TRBV19 and J usage is TRBJ2-3, with D maybe TRBD1 (6 bases). Trimming took off 6 bases at V and 5 bases at J, with 18 bases between the two ends. Germline V gene lookup returns CDR1 LNHDA and CDR2 SQIVND (reference sequence). This CDR3 spans 15 amino acids. In DNA form, the CDR3 reads TGTGCCAGTAGCTCCTACAGGGTCCGGGTAGATACGCAGTATTTT. This codes for CASSSYRVRVDTQYF.

J is TRBJ1-3 and V is TRBV19; D is perhaps TRBD1 (6 bases). Germline V gene lookup returns CDR1 LNHDA and CDR2 SQIVND (reference sequence). This CDR3 has 16 residues. Trimming pared 2 bases from V and 4 bases from J, leaving 15 bases between. For the CDR3, the DNA is TGTGCCAGTAGTATATTACAGGGAAAATCCGGAAACACCATATATTTT. Residues: CASSILQGKSGNTIYF.

The chain links TRBV7-8 to TRBJ2-3; 7 nucleotides align to TRBD2. This CDR3 comprises 16 residues. V shed 1 base and J 5 bases; nucleotides not matched to a gene: 9. Per the germline V gene, CDR1 is SGHVS and CDR2 is FQNEAQ. The chain's CDR3 is CASSLGANRGVDTQYF. The CDR3 nucleotides are TGTGCCAGCAGCTTAGGGGCCAACCGGGGGGTAGATACGCAGTATTTT.

The J gene is TRBJ1-1, the V gene TRBV28; 9 positions agree with TRBD1. Germline loops: CDR1 MDHEN, CDR2 SYDVKM. V lost 6 bases, J lost 1 base, and 9 bases stayed unmatched. The CDR3 has 16 amino acids. DNA of the CDR3: TGTGCCAGCAGCCATTTACCGGGACAGGGGAACACTGAAGCTTTCTTT. The encoded protein is CASSHLPGQGNTEAFF.

The chain carries TRBV5-8 and TRBJ1-2; D ambiguous. With 0 bases removed from V and 8 bases from J, the gap between germline ends came to 8 bases. Looked up from germline, CDR1 is SGHTS and CDR2 is YDEGEE. The CDR3 consists of 12 residues. Here the CDR3 reads CASSLVEEGYTF. The CDR3 DNA is TGTGCCAGCAGCTTGGTAGAGGAAGGCTACACCTTC.

The chain employs TRBV12-3 or TRBV12-4 and TRBJ1-5; 7 positions match TRBD1. Germline trimming cut 6 bases from V and 2 bases from J; bases unmatched to any gene: 1. The CDR3 has 13 residues. In DNA, the CDR3 is TGTGCCAGCAGAACAGGGGGCAATCAGCCCCAGCATTTT. Translation gives CASRTGGNQPQHF.

The chain couples TRBV5-5 to TRBJ2-1; maybe TRBD2 (7 bases). The CDR3 loop spans 18 amino acids. The V end lost 3 bases, the J end lost 0 bases, and 19 bases lay between the germline ends. Per germline, CDR1 SGHKS and CDR2 YYEKEE (reference sequence). The CDR3 region has the DNA TGTGCCAGCAGCTCCGACCCGGGGGGCCCTAGCTCCTACAATGAGCAGTTCTTC. Encoded protein: CASSSDPGGPSSYNEQFF.

The chain couples TRBV19 to TRBJ2-1, with D possibly matching TRBD2 (6 bases). Trimming cost V 5 bases and J 4 bases, with 12 bases left between them. Germline assignment: CDR1 LNHDA and CDR2 SQIVND (reference sequence). This CDR3 spans 14 amino acids. This CDR3 is CASSFSGGYNEQFF. Here the CDR3 DNA reads TGTGCCAGTAGTTTCTCCGGGGGTTACAATGAGCAGTTCTTC.

This sequence joins TRBV6-5 and TRBJ1-3; maybe TRBD1 (5 bases). The germline V and J ends were trimmed by 8 bases and 7 bases, with 18 bases remaining between them. Per the germline V gene, CDR1 is MNHEY and CDR2 is SVGAGI. CDR3 length: 14 amino acids. The CDR3 sequence: CASQRDSGRNTIYF. DNA of the CDR3: TGTGCCAGCCAAAGGGACTCAGGAAGGAACACCATATATTTT.

The chain recombines TRBV30 with TRBJ2-7, with 7 bases aligning to TRBD1. The CDR3 is 14 residues long. V gave up 3 bases and J gave up 0 bases; unmatched junction bases: 5. Per the germline V gene, CDR1 is GTSNPN and CDR2 is SVGIG (reference sequence). The CDR3 DNA follows: TGTGCCTGGAGCAGGTGGACAGGCTCCTACGAGCAGTACTTC. This translates into CAWSRWTGSYEQYF.

The V gene is TRBV11-2, the J gene TRBJ2-1; TRBD1 aligns across 8 bases. The CDR3 spans 16 residues. With V trimmed by 1 base and J by 9 bases, 11 bases remained unmatched. Germline CDR1 SGHAT, CDR2 FQNNGV. In nucleotides, the CDR3 is TGTGCCAGCAGCTTAGTAGGTTCAGGGGGCAAAGGTGAGCAGTTCTTC. Amino acids: CASSLVGSGGKGEQFF. Based on the CDR3 plus reference TRBV11-2 and TRBJ2-1, the full variable domain is EAGVAQSPRYKIIEKRQSVAFWCNPISGHATLYWYQQILGQGPKLLIQFQNNGVVDDSQLPKDRFSAERLKGVDSTLKIQPAKLEDSAVYLCASSLVGSGGKGEQFFGPGTRLTVL.